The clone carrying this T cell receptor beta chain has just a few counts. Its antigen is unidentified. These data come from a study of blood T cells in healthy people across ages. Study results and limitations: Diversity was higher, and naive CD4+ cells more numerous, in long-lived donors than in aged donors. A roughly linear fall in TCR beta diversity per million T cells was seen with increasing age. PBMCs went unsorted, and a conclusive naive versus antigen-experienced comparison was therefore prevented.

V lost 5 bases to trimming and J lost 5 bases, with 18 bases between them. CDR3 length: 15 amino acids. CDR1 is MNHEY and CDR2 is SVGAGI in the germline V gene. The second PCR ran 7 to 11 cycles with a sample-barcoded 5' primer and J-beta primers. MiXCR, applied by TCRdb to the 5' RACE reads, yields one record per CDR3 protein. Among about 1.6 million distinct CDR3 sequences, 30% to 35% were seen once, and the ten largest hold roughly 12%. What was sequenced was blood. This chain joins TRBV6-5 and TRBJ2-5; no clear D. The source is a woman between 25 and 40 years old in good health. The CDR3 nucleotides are TGTGCCAGCAGTAAGACTGTCGGCCCTCGGGAGACCCAGTACTTC. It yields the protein CASSKTVGPRETQYF.